Below are 6 T cell receptor beta chains sequenced from a single sample in a study of CD8 T cells in ankylosing spondylitis. TCRdb re-analysed the 5' RACE reads in MiXCR, keeping a single row per CDR3 protein. Found here are 250,000 or so distinct CDR3 sequences, 20% to 30% of them singletons; the top ten hold 0.6% to 0.75%. Sequencing input: blood, either unsorted or a sorted T cell fraction (not recorded which). These receptors came from a male donor with ankylosing spondylitis or in good health (not recorded which).

The chain combines TRBV12-3 or TRBV12-4 with TRBJ2-2; D is uncertain. The CDR3 is made up of 15 amino acids. V lost 7 bases to trimming and J lost 3 bases, with 15 bases between them. The CDR3 region has the DNA TGTGCCAGCACCCTCCTGACGCCTCACACCGGGGAGCTGTTTTTT. This translates into CASTLLTPHTGELFF.

The chain employs TRBV29-1 and TRBJ2-5; 11 bases are a match to TRBD1. CDR3 length equals 14 residues. V lost 6 bases to trimming and J lost 4 bases; unmatched junction nucleotides: 7. Germline CDR1 SQVTM, CDR2 ANQGSEA. The CDR3 loop reads CSVWDRGALETQYF. The CDR3, as DNA: TGCAGCGTCTGGGACAGGGGGGCGTTAGAGACCCAGTACTTC. The full variable domain, rest sourced from reference TRBV29-1 and TRBJ2-5, is SAVISQKPSRDICQRGTSLTIQCQVDSQVTMMFWYRQQPGQSLTLIATANQGSEATYESGFVIDKFPISRPNLTFSTLTVSNMSPEDSSIYLCSVWDRGALETQYFGPGTRLLVL.

J is TRBJ2-1 and V is TRBV12-3 or TRBV12-4; 7 bases line up with TRBD2. There are 13 residues in the CDR3. Trimming took 5 bases from V and 8 from J; bases not matched to a gene: 6. The DNA for the CDR3 is TGTGCCAGCAGTAGTGGGGGGGGGTATGAGCAGTTCTTC. This gives the protein CASSSGGGYEQFF.

The chain is built from TRBV29-1 and TRBJ1-2; D is unclear. Per the germline V gene, CDR1 is SQVTM and CDR2 is ANQGSEA. The CDR3 length is 13 residues. With 0 bases removed from V and 10 bases from J, the gap between germline ends came to 15 bases. This chain's CDR3 is CSVEEPPNSFYTF. The DNA for the CDR3 is TGCAGCGTTGAAGAGCCCCCCAACAGCTTCTACACCTTC.

This chain links TRBV5-1 with TRBJ1-1; 7 bases are shared with TRBD1. With 0 bases clipped from V and 6 bases from J, the junction kept 8 bases outside the gene matches. Per germline, CDR1 SGHRS and CDR2 YFSETQ. This CDR3 has 15 residues. CDR3 bases: TGCGCCAGCAGCTTGGGACAGGGAGGCCTCGCTGAAGCTTTCTTT. Translated, it gives CASSLGQGGLAEAFF. Filled out from reference TRBV5-1 and TRBJ1-1, the complete variable domain reads KAGVTQTPRYLIKTRGQQVTLSCSPISGHRSVSWYQQTPGQGLQFLFEYFSETQRNKGNFPGRFSGRQFSNSRSEMNVSTLELGDSALYLCASSLGQGGLAEAFFGQGTRLTVV.

This rearrangement joins TRBV10-3 to TRBJ2-1, with 7 bases matching TRBD2. V lost 8 bases and J lost 10; bases outside the gene matches: 17. The CDR3 totals 15 residues. Germline lookup yields CDR1 ENHRY and CDR2 SYGVKD. The CDR3 nucleotides read TGTGCCATCTCTTGGGCGGGGGACCTTTCTTACGAGCAGTTCTTC. Its protein product is CAISWAGDLSYEQFF.